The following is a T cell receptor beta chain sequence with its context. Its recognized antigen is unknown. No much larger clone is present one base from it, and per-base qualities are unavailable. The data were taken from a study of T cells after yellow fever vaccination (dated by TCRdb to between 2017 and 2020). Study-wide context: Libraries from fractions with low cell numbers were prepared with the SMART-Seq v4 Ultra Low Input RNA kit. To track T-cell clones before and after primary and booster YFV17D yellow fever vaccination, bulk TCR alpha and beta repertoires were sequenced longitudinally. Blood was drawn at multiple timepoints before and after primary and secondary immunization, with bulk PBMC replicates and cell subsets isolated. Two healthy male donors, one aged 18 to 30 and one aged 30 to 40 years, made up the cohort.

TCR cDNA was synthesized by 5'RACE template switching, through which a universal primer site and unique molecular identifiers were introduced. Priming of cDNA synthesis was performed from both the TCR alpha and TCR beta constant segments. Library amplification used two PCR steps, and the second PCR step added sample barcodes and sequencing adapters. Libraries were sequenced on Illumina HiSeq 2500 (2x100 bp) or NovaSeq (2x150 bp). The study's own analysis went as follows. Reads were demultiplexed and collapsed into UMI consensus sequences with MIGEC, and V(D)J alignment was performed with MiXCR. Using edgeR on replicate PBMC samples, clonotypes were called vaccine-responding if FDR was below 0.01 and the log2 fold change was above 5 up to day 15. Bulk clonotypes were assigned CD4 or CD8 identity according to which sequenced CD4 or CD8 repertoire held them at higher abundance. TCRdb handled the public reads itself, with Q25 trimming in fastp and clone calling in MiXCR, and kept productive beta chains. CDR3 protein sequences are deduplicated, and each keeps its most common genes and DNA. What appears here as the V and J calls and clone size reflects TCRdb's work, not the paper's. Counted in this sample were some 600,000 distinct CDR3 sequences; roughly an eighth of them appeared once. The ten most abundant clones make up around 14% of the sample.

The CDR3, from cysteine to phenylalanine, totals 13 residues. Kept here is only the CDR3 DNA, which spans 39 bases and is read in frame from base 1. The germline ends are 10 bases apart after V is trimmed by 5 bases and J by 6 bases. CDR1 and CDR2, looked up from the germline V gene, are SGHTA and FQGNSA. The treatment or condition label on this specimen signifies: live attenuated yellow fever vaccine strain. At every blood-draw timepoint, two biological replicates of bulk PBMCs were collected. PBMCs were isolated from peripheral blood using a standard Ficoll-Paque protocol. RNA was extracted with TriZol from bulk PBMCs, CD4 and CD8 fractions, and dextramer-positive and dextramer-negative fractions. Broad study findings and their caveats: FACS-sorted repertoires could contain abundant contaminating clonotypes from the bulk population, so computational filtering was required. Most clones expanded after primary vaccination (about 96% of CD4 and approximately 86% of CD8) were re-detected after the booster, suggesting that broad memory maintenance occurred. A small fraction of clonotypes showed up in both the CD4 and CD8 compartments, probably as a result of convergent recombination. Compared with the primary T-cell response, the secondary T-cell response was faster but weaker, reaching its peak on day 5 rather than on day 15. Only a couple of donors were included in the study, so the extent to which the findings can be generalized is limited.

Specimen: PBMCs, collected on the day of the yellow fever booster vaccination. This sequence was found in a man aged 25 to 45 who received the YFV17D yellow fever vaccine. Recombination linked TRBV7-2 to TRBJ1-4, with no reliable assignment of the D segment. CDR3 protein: CASSLTRDEKLFF. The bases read TGTGCCAGCAGCCTGACGAGGGATGAAAAACTGTTTTTT.